The 25 T cell receptor beta chains listed next were all sequenced from one sample in a study of blood T cell repertoires in COVID-19. Data came from immunoSEQ multiplex PCR; TCRdb stores just in-frame clones and leaves some out. The sample lists about 25,000 clones; roughly nine tenths were seen once. The sequenced sample was peripheral blood. All receptors come from an older man with acute or convalescent COVID-19.

The V call is TRBV19, the J call TRBJ2-2; no reliable D call. V was cut by 1 base and J by 0 bases, with 6 bases left in between. The CDR3 is made up of 15 amino acids. Germline V gene sequence: CDR1 LNHDA, CDR2 SQIVND (reference sequence). CDR3 DNA: TGTGCCAGTAGTATAGGTCCAGCGAACACCGGGGAGCTGTTTTTT. Residues: CASSIGPANTGELFF.

This sequence joins TRBV6-6 and TRBJ2-1; D is undetermined. CDR1 and CDR2 (germline): MNHNY, SVGAGI (reference sequence). There are 13 residues in the CDR3. The V gene lost 2 bases and the J gene lost 4 bases, with 6 bases spanning the gap. CDR3 residues: CASSYGRYNEQFF. CDR3 coding DNA: TGTGCCAGCAGTTACGGCAGGTACAATGAGCAGTTCTTC.

The rearrangement links TRBV2 to TRBJ1-2; D is unresolved. Germline CDR1 reads SNHLY; CDR2 reads FYNNEI. Trimming left V 8 bases short and J 4 bases short, with 11 bases between. The CDR3 spans 12 residues. DNA of the CDR3: TGTGCCAGCGGAGGGTATGGCTATGGCTACACCTTC. Encoded protein: CASGGYGYGYTF.

The rearrangement joins TRBV6-5 to TRBJ1-2; 7 bases line up with TRBD1. V was clipped by 8 bases and J by 5 bases; unmatched bases: 5. This CDR3 is 12 amino acids long. Germline-derived CDR1 and CDR2 are MNHEY and SVGAGI. CDR3 sequence (DNA): TGTGCCAGCCGGACAGGCTCATATGGCTACACCTTC. It specifies CASRTGSYGYTF.

A single count supports this clone. The chain links TRBV12-3 or TRBV12-4 to TRBJ2-5; D unclear. The V end lost 2 bases, the J end lost 1 base, and 5 bases lay between the germline ends. There are 13 residues in the CDR3. The CDR3 sequence: CASSLTAQETQYF. CDR3 nucleotides: TGTGCCAGCAGTTTAACAGCCCAAGAGACCCAGTACTTC.

This rearrangement joins TRBV15 to TRBJ1-6; D is uncertain. The CDR3 totals 15 residues. Trimming removed 0 bases at V and 10 bases at J, with 13 bases between. Germline V gene lookup returns CDR1 LNHNV and CDR2 YYDKDF (reference sequence). The CDR3 DNA reads as TGTGCCACCAGCAGAGATGGGTCTATGGAGTCACCCCTCCACTTT. As protein: CATSRDGSMESPLHF. The full variable domain, in which reference TRBV15 and TRBJ1-6 provide the parts outside the CDR3, is DAMVIQNPRYQVTQFGKPVTLSCSQTLNHNVMYWYQQKSSQAPKLLFHYYDKDFNNEADTPDNFQSRRPNTSFCFLDIRSPGLGDTAMYLCATSRDGSMESPLHFGNGTRLTVT.

The chain links TRBV19 to TRBJ1-5; 7 bases agree with TRBD1. The CDR3 length is 15 residues. Germline V gene lookup returns CDR1 LNHDA and CDR2 SQIVND (reference sequence). Unmatched junction bases numbered 9, after V lost 7 bases and J lost 3 bases. DNA of the CDR3: TGTGCCAGTATGCGGACAGGAACCTCCAATCAGCCCCAGCATTTT. Translated: CASMRTGTSNQPQHF.

This clone was observed once. The V call is TRBV11-3, the J call TRBJ2-2; D gene ambiguous. The germline CDR1 and CDR2 sequences are SGHNT and YENEEA. The CDR3 spans 15 residues. Trimming removed 2 bases at V and 6 bases at J, with 13 bases between. The chain's CDR3 is CASSLTGLYSGELFF. The DNA for the CDR3 is TGTGCCAGCAGCTTAACCGGGTTATATTCCGGGGAGCTGTTTTTT.

The J gene is TRBJ2-1, the V gene TRBV30; 10 bases are shared with TRBD2. Germline-derived CDR1 and CDR2 are GTSNPN and SVGIG (reference sequence). CDR3 length: 14 residues. With V trimmed by 5 bases and J by 2 bases, 3 bases remained unmatched. The CDR3 nucleotides read TGTGCCTGGGCAGCGGGGGGGCCCTACAATGAGCAGTTCTTC. Protein: CAWAAGGPYNEQFF.

The chain carries TRBV7-2 and TRBJ2-1, with D possibly matching TRBD1 (5 bases). V was clipped by 5 bases and J by 0 bases, with 17 bases between them. The CDR3 is 17 residues long. In germline, CDR1 is SGHTA, CDR2 FQGNSA. The chain's CDR3 is CASSPSVGRSSYNEQFF. The CDR3 DNA is TGTGCCAGCAGCCCGTCGGTGGGGCGGAGCTCCTACAATGAGCAGTTCTTC.

The V and J genes are TRBV5-1 and TRBJ1-1, with D perhaps matching TRBD1 (6 bases). With 0 bases removed from V and 6 bases from J, the gap between germline ends came to 9 bases. The CDR3 sequence is 13 residues long. Looked up from germline, CDR1 is SGHRS and CDR2 is YFSETQ. This CDR3 is CASSLDRVSEAFF. The CDR3 DNA reads as TGCGCCAGCAGCTTGGACAGGGTTTCTGAAGCTTTCTTT.

V usage is TRBV28 and J usage is TRBJ1-4, with D uncertain. CDR3 length: 13 residues. Germline-derived CDR1 and CDR2 are MDHEN and SYDVKM. V shed 3 bases and J shed 4 bases, with 6 bases lying between them. The CDR3 DNA reads TGTGCCAGCAGTTTCGGGGTTAATGAAAAACTGTTTTTT. It encodes CASSFGVNEKLFF.

The CDR3 spells CASSLDPGGAGELFF. CDR3 DNA sequence: TGTGCCAGCAGCTTAGACCCAGGTGGTGCCGGGGAGCTGTTTTTT. The chain has TRBV7-2 and TRBJ2-2; D not certain. The V and J ends lost 1 base and 6 bases respectively, with 12 bases between them. The CDR3 length is 15 residues. In germline, CDR1 is SGHTA, CDR2 FQGNSA.

The chain couples TRBV9 to TRBJ1-1, with D perhaps TRBD1 (5 bases). Germline CDR1 is SGDLS and CDR2 is YYNGEE. This CDR3 spans 15 amino acids. Trimming took off 0 bases at V and 0 bases at J, with 9 bases between the two ends. CDR3: CASSVVGGMNTEAFF. The CDR3 DNA sequence: TGTGCCAGCAGCGTAGTTGGGGGGATGAACACTGAAGCTTTCTTT. The entire variable domain, with the rest obtained from reference TRBV9 and TRBJ1-1, is as follows: DSGVTQTPKHLITATGQRVTLRCSPRSGDLSVYWYQQSLDQGLQFLIQYYNGEERAKGNILERFSAQQFPDLHSELNLSSLELGDSALYFCASSVVGGMNTEAFFGQGTRLTVV.

This sequence joins TRBV7-8 and TRBJ1-2, with 8 bases lining up with TRBD1. Per germline, CDR1 SGHVS and CDR2 FQNEAQ. Unmatched junction bases numbered 11, after V lost 2 bases and J lost 3 bases. The CDR3 totals 17 residues. DNA of the CDR3: TGTGCCAGCAGCTTAAGTCCAGGACAGGGAGCGGACTATGGCTACACCTTC. It specifies CASSLSPGQGADYGYTF.

The rearrangement joins TRBV7-3 to TRBJ2-2, with TRBD1 identical over 8 bases. V lost 5 bases and J lost 3; bases outside the gene matches: 2. Germline V lookup: CDR1 SGHTA, CDR2 FQGTGA. The CDR3 sequence is 14 residues long. The CDR3 bases are TGTGCCAGCAGCCAACAGGGGGACACCGGGGAGCTGTTTTTT. It specifies CASSQQGDTGELFF. Drawing the rest from reference TRBV7-3 and TRBJ2-2, the complete variable domain is GAGVSQTPSNKVTEKGKYVELRCDPISGHTALYWYRQSLGQGPEFLIYFQGTGAADDSGLPNDRFFAVRPEGSVSTLKIQRTERGDSAVYLCASSQQGDTGELFFGEGSRLTVL.

The chain combines TRBV6-1 with TRBJ2-5, with 9 bases matching TRBD2. Trimming removed 2 bases from V and 2 bases from J; junction bases left unmatched: 3. The CDR3 sequence is 15 residues long. Germline V gives CDR1 MNHNS, CDR2 SASEGT. CDR3 DNA sequence: TGTGCCAGCAGTGAACTAGCGGGGTCACAAGAGACCCAGTACTTC. It is translated as CASSELAGSQETQYF.

The V call is TRBV29-1, the J call TRBJ2-7; TRBD2 matches at 9 bases. Germline CDR1 reads SQVTM; CDR2 reads ANQGSEA. The junction had 7 bases not matched to a gene; V was cut back by 3 bases and J by 4 bases. The CDR3 runs 14 residues. The CDR3 sequence is CSVDASGEGYEQYF. DNA of the CDR3: TGCAGCGTTGATGCTAGCGGGGAGGGGTACGAGCAGTACTTC.

The CDR3: CASSFGTSGGAADTQYF. CDR3 DNA sequence: TGTGCCAGCAGCTTTGGGACTAGCGGGGGGGCTGCAGATACGCAGTATTTT. V gene TRBV7-2 combines with J gene TRBJ2-3, with 16 nucleotides matching TRBD2. CDR1 is SGHTA and CDR2 is FQGNSA in the germline V gene. V trimming: 3 bases; J trimming: 4 bases; junction bases outside the gene matches: 4. The CDR3 extends over 17 amino acids. Variable domain in full (rest from reference TRBV7-2 and TRBJ2-3): GAGVSQSPSNKVTEKGKDVELRCDPISGHTALYWYRQSLGQGLEFLIYFQGNSAPDKSGLPSDRFSAERTGGSVSTLTIQRTQQEDSAVYLCASSFGTSGGAADTQYFGPGTRLTVL.

This rearrangement joins TRBV19 to TRBJ1-1, with no clear D. Trimming stripped 5 bases from V and 1 base from J, with 8 bases between. CDR1 is LNHDA and CDR2 is SQIVND in the germline V gene (reference sequence). This CDR3 comprises 13 residues. CDR3 coding DNA: TGTGCCAGTAGTGCGAACAGGAACACTGAAGCTTTCTTT. It codes for CASSANRNTEAFF.

This chain links TRBV6-1 with TRBJ1-6; D is unresolved. Trimming took off 2 bases at V and 5 bases at J, with 10 bases between the two ends. This CDR3 is 15 amino acids long. Germline lookup yields CDR1 MNHNS and CDR2 SASEGT. The CDR3 is CASSELVLDNSPLHF. DNA of the CDR3: TGTGCCAGCAGTGAATTAGTACTAGATAATTCACCCCTCCACTTT.

The chain couples TRBV25-1 to TRBJ2-3, with D perhaps matching TRBD1 (5 bases). V gave up 7 bases and J gave up 0 bases, with 11 bases separating them. The CDR3 length is 14 residues. Germline values: CDR1 MGHDK, CDR2 SYGVNS. DNA for the CDR3: TGTGCCAGCACCGAACAGGCTAGCACAGATACGCAGTATTTT. Amino acid sequence: CASTEQASTDTQYF.

The rearrangement joins TRBV21-1 to TRBJ2-4; no DNA check was done on the table's D call, TRBD2. TRBV21-1 is a pseudogene locus. The CDR3 has 16 amino acids. The CDR3 DNA reads as TGTGCCAGCACGGGACTAGCGGGGGGGCTGGCCGTTATTCAGTACTTC. It yields the protein CASTGLAGGLAVIQYF.

This sequence joins TRBV9 and TRBJ1-1, with TRBD1 matching 7 bases. The CDR3 extends over 15 amino acids. V dropped 3 bases and J dropped 4; count of bases not matched to a gene: 9. The V gene's germline CDR1 is SGDLS and CDR2 YYNGEE. The CDR3 DNA follows: TGTGCCAGCAGCGCCCTCCGGGACAGAGTCACTGAAGCTTTCTTT. Translation gives CASSALRDRVTEAFF.

The chain is built from TRBV7-9 and TRBJ2-1; 7 nucleotides align to TRBD1. V trimming: 7 bases; J trimming: 6 bases; junction bases outside the gene matches: 12. The germline V gene has CDR1 SEHNR and CDR2 FQNEAQ (reference sequence). This CDR3 spans 15 amino acids. The CDR3 protein is CASTLTGDQANEQFF. The CDR3 DNA follows: TGTGCCAGCACCCTTACAGGGGACCAGGCCAATGAGCAGTTCTTC.